This entry lists 31 T cell receptor beta chains sequenced from one sample in a study of blood T cell repertoires in COVID-19. Assay: immunoSEQ multiplex PCR; the TCRdb copy retains only in-frame clones and omits some. The sample has approximately 280,000 clones; around 85% are singletons. Sample: peripheral blood. Source of these receptors: a human donor with COVID-19, enrolled during active disease. The donor label of this sample is uncertain.

This clone was detected once. The chain has TRBV18 and TRBJ1-6; D remains unclear. The length of the CDR3 is 16 residues. V was cut by 6 bases and J by 4 bases, with 16 bases left in between. Germline lookup yields CDR1 KGHSH and CDR2 LQKENI. CDR3 residues: CASSPALAAYNSPLHF. The CDR3, as DNA: TGTGCCAGCTCGCCGGCCTTAGCCGCTTATAATTCACCCCTCCACTTT.

This clone was detected a few times. V and J are TRBV7-8 and TRBJ2-3; TRBD2 agrees at 10 bases. V lost 5 bases to trimming and J lost 1 base; unmatched junction nucleotides: 9. The length of the CDR3 is 17 residues. The germline V gene has CDR1 SGHVS and CDR2 FQNEAQ. As DNA, the CDR3 is TGTGCCAGCAGCCCCCCTGGAACTAGCGGGGGCACAGATACGCAGTATTTT. Protein product: CASSPPGTSGGTDTQYF.

The chain couples TRBV29-1 to TRBJ2-1; 11 bases fit TRBD2. Per the germline V gene, CDR1 is SQVTM and CDR2 is ANQGSEA. The CDR3 has 16 amino acids. The ends lost 1 base at V and 8 bases at J; junction bases unmatched: 10. CDR3 sequence reads: CSVEVPLAGGDDEQFF. CDR3 bases: TGCAGCGTTGAAGTACCGCTAGCGGGAGGAGACGATGAGCAGTTCTTC.

This chain uses TRBV20-1 with TRBJ2-1; 7 nucleotides match TRBD1. V lost 3 bases and J lost 8; bases outside the gene matches: 16. Germline loops: CDR1 DFQATT, CDR2 SNEGSKA (reference sequence). The CDR3 totals 16 residues. The CDR3 loop reads CSASEKGAGNRYEQFF. In DNA, the CDR3 is TGCAGTGCTAGTGAGAAGGGGGCAGGGAATAGGTATGAGCAGTTCTTC.

The J gene is TRBJ2-5, the V gene TRBV6-6; tentatively, D is TRBD2 (7 bases). This CDR3 spans 13 amino acids. CDR1 MNHNY and CDR2 SVGAGI come from the germline V gene (reference sequence). V lost 6 bases, J lost 5 bases, and 13 bases lay in between. This CDR3 is CASSRGAGETQYF. In DNA form, the CDR3 reads TGTGCCAGCAGCCGGGGGGCGGGGGAGACCCAGTACTTC.

V gene TRBV2 combines with J gene TRBJ2-1; 8 nucleotides align to TRBD2. The CDR3 is 15 amino acids. Germline V gives CDR1 SNHLY, CDR2 FYNNEI. Trimming took 6 bases from V and 2 from J; bases not matched to a gene: 6. CDR3 loop: CASSQTSVTYNEQFF. As DNA, the CDR3 is TGTGCCAGCAGCCAGACTAGCGTTACCTACAATGAGCAGTTCTTC. Full variable domain (outside the CDR3, taken from reference TRBV2 and TRBJ2-1): EPEVTQTPSHQVTQMGQEVILRCVPISNHLYFYWYRQILGQKVEFLVSFYNNEISEKSEIFDDQFSVERPDGSNFTLKIRSTKLEDSAMYFCASSQTSVTYNEQFFGPGTRLTVL.

This chain joins TRBV5-1 and TRBJ2-7, with TRBD1 identical over 9 bases. The germline V gene has CDR1 SGHRS and CDR2 YFSETQ. After removal of 5 bases from V and 4 bases from J, the junction contained 16 bases not matched to a gene. The CDR3 is made up of 17 amino acids. This CDR3 is CASSRRSTGGALYEQYF. CDR3 nucleotide sequence: TGCGCCAGCAGTCGGAGGTCAACAGGGGGCGCGTTGTACGAGCAGTACTTC.

This sequence joins TRBV5-1 and TRBJ2-7; 9 nucleotides line up with TRBD1. Germline lookup yields CDR1 SGHRS and CDR2 YFSETQ. CDR3 length equals 16 residues. The ends lost 3 bases at V and 4 bases at J; junction bases unmatched: 11. This CDR3 reads CASSSGTGKIFYEQYF. CDR3 DNA: TGCGCCAGCAGCTCTGGGACAGGGAAAATATTTTACGAGCAGTACTTC. Filled out from reference TRBV5-1 and TRBJ2-7, the complete variable domain reads KAGVTQTPRYLIKTRGQQVTLSCSPISGHRSVSWYQQTPGQGLQFLFEYFSETQRNKGNFPGRFSGRQFSNSRSEMNVSTLELGDSALYLCASSSGTGKIFYEQYFGPGTRLTVT.

The chain employs TRBV7-3 and TRBJ2-7; 7 nucleotides agree with TRBD2. Gene TRBJ2-5 matches the end of the DNA better, so the J call may be wrong. This CDR3 comprises 14 residues. CDR1 and CDR2 (germline): SGHTA, FQGTGA. The CDR3 reads CASSFSGGAETQYF. CDR3 bases: TGTGCCAGCAGTTTCTCGGGGGGAGCGGAGACCCAGTACTTC.

V usage is TRBV2 and J usage is TRBJ2-7, with 13 bases lining up with TRBD2. Germline CDR1 is SNHLY and CDR2 is FYNNEI. There are 14 residues in the CDR3. V dropped 2 bases and J dropped 6; count of bases not matched to a gene: 1. CDR3 in DNA: TGTGCCAGCAGTGAACGGACTAGCGGGAGCGAGCAGTACTTC. It translates to CASSERTSGSEQYF.

This rearrangement joins TRBV3-1 (or the pseudogene TRBV3-2) to TRBJ1-1, with unresolved D. Trimming cost V 4 bases and J 1 base, with 13 bases left between them. The CDR3 contains 15 residues. CDR1 and CDR2 from the germline V gene are LGHDT and YNNKEL (reference sequence). The CDR3 region is CASSRTPEKNTEAFF. The CDR3 DNA sequence: TGTGCCAGCAGCCGAACCCCTGAGAAGAACACTGAAGCTTTCTTT.

This clone was seen only a few times. The chain employs TRBV27 and TRBJ2-6; 9 nucleotides match TRBD1. CDR3 size: 19 residues. J lost 4 bases, V lost 2 bases, and 12 bases had no gene match. The germline gives CDR1 MNHEY, CDR2 SMNVEV (reference sequence). CDR3 sequence: CASSLAQQGARAGANVLTF. Here the CDR3 DNA reads TGTGCCAGCAGTTTAGCCCAACAGGGGGCGCGCGCCGGGGCCAACGTCCTGACTTTC.

The chain has TRBV3-1 (or the pseudogene TRBV3-2) and TRBJ1-3; the D is unclear. V lost 0 bases and J lost 1, with 7 bases in between. CDR1 and CDR2 from the germline V gene are LGHDT and YNNKEL (reference sequence). This CDR3 has 15 amino acids. The CDR3 DNA reads TGTGCCAGCAGCCAAGAGGCGGGATCTGGAAACACCATATATTTT. Translating gives CASSQEAGSGNTIYF.

This chain connects TRBV27 to TRBJ2-7, with a weak D call TRBD2 (5 bases). The length of the CDR3 is 14 residues. Germline CDR1 and CDR2: MNHEY and SMNVEV (reference sequence). V lost 6 bases and J 0 bases, leaving 12 bases between the germline ends. Here the CDR3 DNA reads TGTGCCAGCAGAGAGAGAGGGAGCTCCTACGAGCAGTACTTC. It codes for CASRERGSSYEQYF.

V usage is TRBV12-3 or TRBV12-4 and J usage is TRBJ1-2; D gene uncertain. The CDR3 is made up of 12 amino acids. V lost 6 bases to trimming and J lost 0 bases, with 5 bases between them. The CDR3 DNA sequence: TGTGCCAGCAGCCCAACTAACTATGGCTACACCTTC. Its translation: CASSPTNYGYTF.

This chain connects TRBV18 to TRBJ1-5, with 8 bases matching TRBD1. This CDR3 is built from 16 residues. Germline V gene sequence: CDR1 KGHSH, CDR2 LQKENI. The J segment lost 9 bases and the V segment lost 3 bases, leaving 13 bases of the junction unmatched. The CDR3 nucleotides read TGTGCCAGCTCACCCACCGGGACAGGCTCCGAAGGGCCCCAGCATTTT. The encoded protein is CASSPTGTGSEGPQHF. Together with reference TRBV18 and TRBJ1-5, the CDR3 gives the full variable domain: NAGVMQNPRHLVRRRGQEARLRCSPMKGHSHVYWYRQLPEEGLKFMVYLQKENIIDESGMPKERFSAEFPKEGPSILRIQQVVRGDSAAYFCASSPTGTGSEGPQHFGDGTRLSIL.

This sequence joins TRBV29-1 and TRBJ2-1, with 9 bases fitting TRBD2. This CDR3 is built from 13 residues. CDR1 and CDR2 (germline): SQVTM, ANQGSEA. The CDR3 region has the DNA TGCAGTGGGAAGGGACTAGCCGCGGGTGAGCAGTTCTTC. The encoded protein is CSGKGLAAGEQFF.

CDR3 loop: CASSIDGRQGAEQYF. Written as DNA, the CDR3 is TGTGCCAGTAGTATAGATGGGAGACAGGGAGCCGAGCAGTACTTC. The V and J genes are TRBV19 and TRBJ2-7; 7 nucleotides line up with TRBD1. Trimming cost V 0 bases and J 6 bases; bases outside gene matches: 8. Germline CDR1 LNHDA, CDR2 SQIVND (reference sequence). The CDR3 totals 15 residues.

This chain connects TRBV7-2 to TRBJ2-1, with D uncertain. CDR1 is SGHTA, CDR2 FQGNSA, per germline. The V end was cut by 0 bases, the J end by 7 bases, with 13 bases between. This CDR3 spans 15 amino acids. CDR3 sequence (DNA): TGTGCCAGCAGCTTAGCTATGGGCAGCAAGAATGAGCAGTTCTTC. It encodes CASSLAMGSKNEQFF.

The rearrangement uses TRBV10-3 and TRBJ1-5; 7 nucleotides match TRBD1. Trimming took 5 bases from V and 1 from J; bases not matched to a gene: 2. The CDR3 sequence is 14 residues long. CDR1 is ENHRY, CDR2 SYGVKD, per germline. The CDR3: CAISPDRSNQPQHF. CDR3 bases: TGTGCCATCAGTCCGGACAGGAGCAATCAGCCCCAGCATTTT.

This clone came up a few times. The chain uses TRBV11-2 and TRBJ2-7, with 9 bases lining up with TRBD1. J lost 7 bases, V lost 5 bases, and 12 bases had no gene match. The CDR3 is made up of 15 amino acids. CDR1 and CDR2 from the germline V gene are SGHAT and FQNNGV. The CDR3 is CASSRNPTGGEEQYF. The CDR3 nucleotides read TGTGCCAGCAGCCGGAACCCGACAGGGGGGGAAGAGCAGTACTTC.

On this clone: The identical CDR3 is also encoded by other nucleotide sequences in the sample. The rearrangement links TRBV19 to TRBJ1-1; TRBD1 might be the D (5 bases). Germline V gene data show CDR1 as LNHDA and CDR2 as SQIVND (reference sequence). The V gene lost 4 bases and the J gene lost 1 base, with 7 bases spanning the gap. The CDR3 consists of 13 residues. The CDR3 here is CASSTTGNTEAFF. The CDR3 DNA follows: TGTGCCAGTAGTACTACAGGGAACACTGAAGCTTTCTTT.

This chain links TRBV18 with TRBJ2-7; maybe TRBD1 (6 bases). Between the trimmed V and J ends, which lost 4 bases and 5 bases, there was a span of 15 bases. CDR3 size: 14 residues. Germline lookup yields CDR1 KGHSH and CDR2 LQKENI. CDR3 in amino acids: CASSLKQGLDEQYF. The CDR3 DNA is TGTGCCAGCTCACTTAAACAGGGTTTGGACGAGCAGTACTTC.

In its sample, this clone was seen a few times. The rearrangement joins TRBV9 to TRBJ1-6, with 8 bases lining up with TRBD1. Germline CDR1 SGDLS, CDR2 YYNGEE. This CDR3 is 15 amino acids long. J lost 7 bases, V lost 3 bases, and 6 bases had no gene match. The CDR3 sequence is CASSATGEANSPLHF. The CDR3 nucleotides are TGTGCCAGCAGCGCGACAGGGGAAGCAAATTCACCCCTCCACTTT.

The chain is built from TRBV12-3 or TRBV12-4 and TRBJ1-2; the D gene is possibly TRBD1 (6 bases). Deletions cut 6 bases from V and 4 bases from J, with 9 bases between. The length of the CDR3 is 12 residues. CDR3 bases: TGTGCCAGCAGCCGAGGGGGCTATGGCTACACCTTC. Its protein is CASSRGGYGYTF.

J is TRBJ2-7 and V is TRBV4-1, with D possibly TRBD1 on 6 matching bases. Trimming took off 1 base at V and 4 bases at J, with 14 bases between the two ends. Germline V gene sequence: CDR1 MGHRA, CDR2 YSYEKL. The CDR3 sequence is 15 residues long. The CDR3 DNA sequence: TGCGCCAGCAGCCAAGGGGTCAGGGGAGTATACGAGCAGTACTTC. It encodes CASSQGVRGVYEQYF.

The CDR3 region is CASSLGARGQNTEAFF. The CDR3 coding sequence is TGTGCCAGCAGCTTGGGTGCAAGGGGCCAGAACACTGAAGCTTTCTTT. The genes are TRBV5-6 and TRBJ1-1; perhaps TRBD1 as D (5 bases). Germline V gene lookup returns CDR1 SGHDT and CDR2 YYEEEE. V was clipped by 0 bases and J by 1 base, with 13 bases between them. This CDR3 spans 16 amino acids.

The V gene is TRBV12-3 or TRBV12-4, the J gene TRBJ1-4; perhaps TRBD1 as D (6 bases). CDR3 length: 13 residues. The V and J ends lost 6 bases and 8 bases respectively, with 13 bases between them. CDR3 in DNA: TGTGCCAGCAGACCCTCCCAGGGGGAAAAACTGTTTTTT. This encodes CASRPSQGEKLFF.

This clone was observed a single time. The genes are TRBV7-2 and TRBJ2-7; perhaps TRBD1 as D (6 bases). This CDR3 is built from 14 residues. Trimming removed 5 bases at V and 2 bases at J, with 13 bases between. Germline V gives CDR1 SGHTA, CDR2 FQGNSA. The CDR3 DNA sequence: TGTGCCAGCAGCCCCCAACAGGGCCCCTACGAGCAGTACTTC. Its translation is CASSPQQGPYEQYF.

J is TRBJ2-3 and V is TRBV7-2; TRBD2 agrees at 9 bases. With V trimmed by 1 base and J by 5 bases, 4 bases remained unmatched. Germline V CDR1 and CDR2: SGHTA, FQGNSA. The CDR3 totals 15 residues. The CDR3 protein is CASSLVAGVLDTQYF. CDR3 DNA sequence: TGTGCCAGCAGCTTAGTAGCGGGAGTGTTAGATACGCAGTATTTT.

The chain combines TRBV21-1 with TRBJ1-1; TRBD1 was called by the table and not checked on the DNA. TRBV21-1 has pseudogene status. The CDR3 consists of 15 residues. CDR3 sequence (DNA): TGTGCCAGCAGCAACTACAGGGATAAGGACACTGAAGCTTTCTTT. Translation gives CASSNYRDKDTEAFF.